One and the same sample provided the 9 T cell receptor beta chains below, sequenced in a study of shared clonotypes between healthy human individuals. Only in-frame clones appear in the TCRdb table, and some are missing; sequencing was by immunoSEQ multiplex PCR. The sample lists fewer than 3 million clones, approximately 90% occurring once. What was sequenced was naive CD4+ T cells from PBMCs. The subset was: CD45RA+ positively selected. The source of these receptors is a man between 18 and 35 years old in good health. Some clones in this sample may be carry-over from other donors' samples.

A note on this clone: Different DNA sequences within this sample yield the same CDR3. The chain recombines TRBV9 with TRBJ1-4; D is ambiguous. Trimming left V 0 bases short and J 0 bases short, with 9 bases between. The V gene's germline CDR1 is SGDLS and CDR2 YYNGEE. This CDR3 is built from 16 residues. CDR3 amino acids: CASSVGGSATNEKLFF. CDR3 sequence (DNA): TGTGCCAGCAGCGTAGGGGGTAGTGCAACTAATGAAAAACTGTTTTTT.

The chain employs TRBV4-1 and TRBJ2-3, with TRBD2 matching 16 bases. The trim removed 0 bases at V and 4 bases at J, leaving 4 bases unmatched. CDR3 length: 18 residues. Germline assignment: CDR1 MGHRA and CDR2 YSYEKL. CDR3 nucleotide sequence: TGCGCCAGCAGCCAAGACGGGACTAGCGGGAGGGGTGCAGATACGCAGTATTTT. It yields the protein CASSQDGTSGRGADTQYF.

The chain links TRBV5-1 to TRBJ1-2; 7 bases map to TRBD1. The CDR3 spans 15 residues. V was pared by 5 bases and J by 5 bases, with 12 bases of the junction left unmatched. CDR1 and CDR2 (germline): SGHRS, YFSETQ. As DNA, the CDR3 is TGCGCCAGCAGAGCGAGCGAGGGGGCACAGTATGGCTACACCTTC. This sequence encodes CASRASEGAQYGYTF.

Remarks on this clone: Other nucleotide sequences from this sample produce the same CDR3. The chain links TRBV29-1 to TRBJ1-4; unclear D gene. Germline V gene lookup returns CDR1 SQVTM and CDR2 ANQGSEA. Deletions cut 1 base from V and 4 bases from J, with 4 bases between. The CDR3 is made up of 12 amino acids. As DNA, the CDR3 is TGCAGCGTTGAAGGGGGTAATGAAAAACTGTTTTTT. Amino acids: CSVEGGNEKLFF. Full variable domain (missing parts from reference TRBV29-1 and TRBJ1-4): SAVISQKPSRDICQRGTSLTIQCQVDSQVTMMFWYRQQPGQSLTLIATANQGSEATYESGFVIDKFPISRPNLTFSTLTVSNMSPEDSSIYLCSVEGGNEKLFFGSGTQLSVL.

This chain joins TRBV19 and TRBJ1-1; a possible D gene is TRBD1 (6 bases). Germline loops: CDR1 LNHDA, CDR2 SQIVND (reference sequence). Trimming took off 6 bases at V and 7 bases at J, with 12 bases between the two ends. The length of the CDR3 is 12 residues. The CDR3 loop reads CASSSGEDEAFF. CDR3 bases: TGTGCCAGTAGCTCAGGGGAAGATGAAGCTTTCTTT. The whole variable domain, filled in from reference TRBV19 and TRBJ1-1, reads DGGITQSPKYLFRKEGQNVTLSCEQNLNHDAMYWYRQDPGQGLRLIYYSQIVNDFQKGDIAEGYSVSREKKESFPLTVTSAQKNPTAFYLCASSSGEDEAFFGQGTRLTVV.

The chain uses TRBV6-4 and TRBJ1-5; D gene ambiguous. The CDR3 covers 13 residues. The germline V and J ends were trimmed by 3 bases and 11 bases, with 14 bases remaining between them. The germline V gene encodes CDR1 MRHNA and CDR2 SNTAGT. CDR3 bases: TGTGCCAGCAGTGAAAACTCTCTTGAGGCCCAGCATTTT. This translates into CASSENSLEAQHF.

The J gene is TRBJ2-7, the V gene TRBV5-1; 8 bases map to TRBD2. CDR1 SGHRS and CDR2 YFSETQ come from the germline V gene. This CDR3 is 14 amino acids long. V lost 4 bases and J lost 7; bases outside the gene matches: 10. The CDR3 loop reads CASSPLLAGSEQYF. DNA for the CDR3: TGCGCCAGCAGCCCACTATTAGCGGGAAGTGAGCAGTACTTC.

This sequence joins TRBV28 and TRBJ1-2, with TRBD1 identical over 8 bases. This CDR3 contains 15 residues. V shed 5 bases, J shed 3 bases, and the junction held 8 bases outside the gene matches. Germline V lookup: CDR1 MDHEN, CDR2 SYDVKM. This CDR3 reads CASSLSPGQDYGYTF. CDR3 DNA: TGTGCCAGCAGTCTCTCTCCGGGACAGGACTATGGCTACACCTTC.

V gene TRBV28 combines with J gene TRBJ1-2; no firm D call. CDR3 length equals 17 residues. Trimming took off 4 bases at V and 0 bases at J, with 18 bases between the two ends. The germline gives CDR1 MDHEN, CDR2 SYDVKM. CDR3 sequence (DNA): TGTGCCAGCAGTTCTCCTTCTTGGGCGAAAGCTAACTATGGCTACACCTTC. Translating gives CASSSPSWAKANYGYTF.